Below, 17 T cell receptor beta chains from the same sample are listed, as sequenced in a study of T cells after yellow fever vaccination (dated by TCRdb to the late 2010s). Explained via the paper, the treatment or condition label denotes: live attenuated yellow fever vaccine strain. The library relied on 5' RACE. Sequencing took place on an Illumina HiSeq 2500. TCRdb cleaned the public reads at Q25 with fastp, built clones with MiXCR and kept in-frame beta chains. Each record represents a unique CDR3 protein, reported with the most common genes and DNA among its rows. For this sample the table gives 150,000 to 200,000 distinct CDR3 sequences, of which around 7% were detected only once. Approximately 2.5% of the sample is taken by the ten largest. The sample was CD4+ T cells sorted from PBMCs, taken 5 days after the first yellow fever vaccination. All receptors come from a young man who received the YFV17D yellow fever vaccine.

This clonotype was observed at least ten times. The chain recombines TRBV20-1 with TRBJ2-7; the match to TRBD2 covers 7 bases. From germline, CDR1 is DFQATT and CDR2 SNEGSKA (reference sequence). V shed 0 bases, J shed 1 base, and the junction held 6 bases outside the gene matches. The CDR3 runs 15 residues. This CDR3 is CSARDSQGGSYEQYF. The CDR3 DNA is TGCAGTGCTAGAGATAGCCAGGGAGGGTCCTACGAGCAGTACTTC.

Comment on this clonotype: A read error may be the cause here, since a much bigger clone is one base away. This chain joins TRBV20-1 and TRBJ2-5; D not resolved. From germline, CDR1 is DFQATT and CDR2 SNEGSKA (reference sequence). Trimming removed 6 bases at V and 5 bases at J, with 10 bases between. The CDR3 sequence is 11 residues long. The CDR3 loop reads CSADRVETQYF. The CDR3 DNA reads TGCAGTGCCGACCGGGTGGAGACCCAGTACTTC.

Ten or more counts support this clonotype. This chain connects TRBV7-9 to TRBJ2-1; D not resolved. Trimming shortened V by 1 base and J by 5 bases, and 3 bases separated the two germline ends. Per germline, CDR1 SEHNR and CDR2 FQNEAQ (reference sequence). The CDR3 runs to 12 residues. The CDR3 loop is CASSLDHNEQFF. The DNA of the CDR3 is TGTGCCAGCAGCTTAGATCACAATGAGCAGTTCTTC.

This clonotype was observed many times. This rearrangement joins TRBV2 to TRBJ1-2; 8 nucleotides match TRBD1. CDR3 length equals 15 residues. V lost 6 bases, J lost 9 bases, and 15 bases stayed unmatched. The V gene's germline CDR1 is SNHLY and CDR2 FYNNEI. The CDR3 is CASSAAGGSGLSYTF. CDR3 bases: TGTGCCAGCAGCGCAGCAGGGGGCTCCGGTCTTAGCTACACCTTC.

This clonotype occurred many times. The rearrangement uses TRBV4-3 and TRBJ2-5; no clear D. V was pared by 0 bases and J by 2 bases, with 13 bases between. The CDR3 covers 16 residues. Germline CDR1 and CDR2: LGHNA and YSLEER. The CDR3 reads CASSQDAAAYQETQYF. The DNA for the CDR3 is TGCGCCAGCAGCCAAGACGCGGCGGCTTATCAAGAGACCCAGTACTTC.

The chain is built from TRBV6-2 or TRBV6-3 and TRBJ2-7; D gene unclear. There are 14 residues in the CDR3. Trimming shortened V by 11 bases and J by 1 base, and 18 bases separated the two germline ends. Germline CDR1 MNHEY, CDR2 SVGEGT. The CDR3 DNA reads TGTGCCTGCGCCCGGGCCACCGATTCCTACGAGCAGTACTTC. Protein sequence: CACARATDSYEQYF.

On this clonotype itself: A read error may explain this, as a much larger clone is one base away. In nucleotides, the CDR3 is TGTGCCAGCACTTCGCATTTCGAGACCCAGTACTTC. It codes for CASTSHFETQYF. This rearrangement joins TRBV6-5 to TRBJ2-5, with D hard to call. The length of the CDR3 is 12 residues. Germline V gene data show CDR1 as MNHEY and CDR2 as SVGAGI. Trimming removed 7 bases at V and 5 bases at J, with 11 bases between.

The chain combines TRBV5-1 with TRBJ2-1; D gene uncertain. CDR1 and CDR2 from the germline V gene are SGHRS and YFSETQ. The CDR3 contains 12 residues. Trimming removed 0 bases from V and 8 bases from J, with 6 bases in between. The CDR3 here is CASSLAQYEQFF. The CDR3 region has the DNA TGCGCCAGCAGCTTGGCCCAGTATGAGCAGTTCTTC.

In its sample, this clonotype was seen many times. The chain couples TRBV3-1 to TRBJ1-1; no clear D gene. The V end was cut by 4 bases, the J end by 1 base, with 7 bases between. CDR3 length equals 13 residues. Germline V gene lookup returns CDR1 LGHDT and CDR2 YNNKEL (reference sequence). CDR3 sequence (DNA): TGTGCCAGCAGCCGCCGACCGAACACTGAAGCTTTCTTT. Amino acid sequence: CASSRRPNTEAFF.

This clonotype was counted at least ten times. The CDR3 here is CASSRTLGTVGETQYF. Here the CDR3 DNA reads TGTGCCAGCAGCCGGACCCTAGGGACAGTGGGGGAGACCCAGTACTTC. The chain joins TRBV5-4 to TRBJ2-5, with 7 bases aligning to TRBD1. The CDR3 is made up of 16 amino acids. CDR1 is SGHNT, CDR2 YYREEE, per germline (reference sequence). The V gene end was trimmed by 4 bases and the J gene end by 5 bases; junction bases not matched to a gene: 14.

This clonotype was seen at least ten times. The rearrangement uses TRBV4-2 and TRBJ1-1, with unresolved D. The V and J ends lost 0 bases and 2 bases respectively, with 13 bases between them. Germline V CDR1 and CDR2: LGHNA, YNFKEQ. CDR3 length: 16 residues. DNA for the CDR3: TGTGCCAGCAGCCAAGAGGCGACCCAGACAAACACTGAAGCTTTCTTT. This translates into CASSQEATQTNTEAFF.

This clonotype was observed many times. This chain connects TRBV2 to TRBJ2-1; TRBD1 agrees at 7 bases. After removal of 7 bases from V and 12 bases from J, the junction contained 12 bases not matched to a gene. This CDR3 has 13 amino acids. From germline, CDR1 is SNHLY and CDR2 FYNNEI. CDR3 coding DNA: TGTGCCAGCACAGGGGGTGCTTCTTCGTCGCAGTTCTTC. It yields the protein CASTGGASSSQFF.

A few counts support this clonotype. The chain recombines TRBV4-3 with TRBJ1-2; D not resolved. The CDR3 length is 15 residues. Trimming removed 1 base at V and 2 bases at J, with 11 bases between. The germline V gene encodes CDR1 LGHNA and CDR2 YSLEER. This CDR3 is CASSQGMNSNYGYTF. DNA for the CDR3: TGCGCCAGCAGCCAAGGGATGAATTCCAACTATGGCTACACCTTC.

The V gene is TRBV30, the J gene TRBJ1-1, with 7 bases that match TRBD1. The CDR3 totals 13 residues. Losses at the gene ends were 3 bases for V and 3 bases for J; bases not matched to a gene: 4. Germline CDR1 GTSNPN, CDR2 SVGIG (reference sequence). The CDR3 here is CAWSADRDTEAFF. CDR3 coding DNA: TGTGCCTGGAGCGCCGACAGGGACACTGAAGCTTTCTTT.

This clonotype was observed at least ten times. In nucleotides, the CDR3 is TGCGCCAGCAGACAAGACCCCGGGATTGCCTACGAGCAGTACTTC. It is translated as CASRQDPGIAYEQYF. V gene TRBV5-1 combines with J gene TRBJ2-7, with a weak D call TRBD2 (5 bases). V gave up 5 bases and J gave up 2 bases, with 17 bases separating them. CDR1 is SGHRS, CDR2 YFSETQ, per germline. The CDR3 consists of 15 residues.

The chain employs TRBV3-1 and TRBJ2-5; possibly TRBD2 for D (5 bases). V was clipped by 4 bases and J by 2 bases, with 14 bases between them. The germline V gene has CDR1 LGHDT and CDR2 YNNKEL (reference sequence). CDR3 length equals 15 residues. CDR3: CASSREPGSQETQYF. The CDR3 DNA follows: TGTGCCAGCAGCCGTGAACCGGGATCTCAAGAGACCCAGTACTTC.

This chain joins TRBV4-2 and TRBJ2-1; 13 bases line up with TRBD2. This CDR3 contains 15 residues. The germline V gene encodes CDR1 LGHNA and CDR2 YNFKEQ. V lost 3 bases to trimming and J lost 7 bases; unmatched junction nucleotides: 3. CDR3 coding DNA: TGTGCCAGCAGCCATGGACTAGCGGGGGTAAATGAGCAGTTCTTC. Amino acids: CASSHGLAGVNEQFF.